This TCR beta chain was obtained from a study of T cells in Graves' hyperthyroidism and ophthalmopathy. Findings and limits, study-wide: Blood shared most expanded thyroid clonotypes above 0.001. Ophthalmopathy cases were set apart from stable hyperthyroidism by a 13 V-J model.

There are 14 residues in the CDR3. The V gene lost 3 bases and the J gene lost 0 bases, with 9 bases spanning the gap. Germline V gene lookup returns CDR1 MNHEY and CDR2 SMNVEV (reference sequence). Pregnant or lactating patients were excluded, as were those with uncontrolled infection or other autoimmune disease. Each 10 ml fresh peripheral blood draw supplied the PBMCs. The table lists this clonotype with many counts. Its target is not known. Amplified TCR beta CDR3 regions came from RNA transcripts. A first-round RT-PCR of the TCR CDR3 used the HTBI primer set. MiXCR was run by TCRdb on the multiplex PCR reads, yielding one entry per CDR3 protein. Of around 600,000 distinct CDR3 sequences listed, more than 15% were seen once; the top ten hold under 7.5%.

Sequencing was performed on blood. This clonotype originated in a woman aged 25-40 years with Graves' hyperthyroidism. V and J are TRBV27 and TRBJ2-7, with D hard to call. The CDR3 sequence: CASSFGLSSYEQYF. As DNA, the CDR3 is TGTGCCAGCAGTTTCGGGCTCAGCTCCTACGAGCAGTACTTC.